This TCR beta chain was sequenced in a study of lymphopenia after photon versus proton radiotherapy. Repertoires were generated with immunoSEQ multiplex PCR, while TCRdb's copy carries only in-frame clones and drops some. The top ten clones hold about 4.4% of a sample with approximately 170,000 clones, approximately 91% of them seen once. Study-wide results and caveats: Under photons, naive T cells and diversity fell while effector/memory populations rose. Better survival with proton therapy was suggested as possible, not demonstrated. After lymphocyte nadir, photon-treated repertoires showed oligoclonal expansion, especially CD8+ Temra. Larger post-nadir TCR diversity loss correlated inversely with survival in deceased patients.

Comments on this clone: The antigen is undetermined.

The starting material was peripheral blood, obtained from a patient treated with photon-based radiotherapy. This clonotype was obtained from a man aged 50-60 years with gastric cancer.

CDR3 protein: CASSLRDGHTDTQYF. DNA of the CDR3: TGTGCCAGCAGCCTCCGGGACGGCCACACAGATACGCAGTATTTT. This chain links TRBV6-5 with TRBJ2-3; the D gene could be TRBD1 or TRBD2 (5 bases each). The CDR3 runs to 15 residues. V was trimmed by 6 bases and J by 2 bases, leaving 15 bases between them. The germline V gene encodes CDR1 MNHEY and CDR2 SVGAGI.